Given below is one T cell receptor (beta chain) in context. This entry belongs to a study of control samples from healthy donors and cancer patients. Generated by immunoSEQ multiplex PCR, the TCRdb table keeps only in-frame clones and is missing some. This sample yields about 140,000 clones, of which around nine tenths are seen a single time; around 8.2% belongs to the top ten. The CDR3 totals 13 residues. V was cut by 9 bases and J by 1 base, with 10 bases left in between. The germline V gene encodes CDR1 SNHLY and CDR2 FYNNEI. This clonotype originated in a young woman in good health. The sample comprised blood. The V call is TRBV2, the J call TRBJ1-3; D gene ambiguous. The CDR3 sequence is CASTWESGNTIYF. The CDR3, as DNA: TGTGCCAGTACTTGGGAGTCTGGAAACACCATATATTTT. The full variable domain, in which reference TRBV2 and TRBJ1-3 provide the parts outside the CDR3, is EPEVTQTPSHQVTQMGQEVILRCVPISNHLYFYWYRQILGQKVEFLVSFYNNEISEKSEIFDDQFSVERPDGSNFTLKIRSTKLEDSAMYFCASTWESGNTIYFGEGSWLTVV.